The 32 T cell receptor beta chains given below trace back to one sample, sequenced in a study of identifying expanded T cells in peripheral blood. Method: immunoSEQ multiplex PCR; TCRdb's copy keeps in-frame clones and lacks some. The sample shows fewer than 130,000 clones, around 89% of them seen only once. The source material was blood. The receptors come from a person between 18 and 75 years old in good health.

This chain uses TRBV27 with TRBJ2-7; D uncertain. CDR1 is MNHEY and CDR2 is SMNVEV in the germline V gene (reference sequence). V was cut by 5 bases and J by 2 bases, with 13 bases left in between. CDR3 length: 14 amino acids. The CDR3 DNA sequence: TGTGCCAGCAGTGAATCCGTTTTGACCTACGAGCAGTACTTC. Protein product: CASSESVLTYEQYF.

On this clone itself: The same CDR3 also results from other DNA sequences found in this sample. The rearrangement links TRBV4-3 to TRBJ1-1, with unresolved D. Germline V gene data show CDR1 as LGHNA and CDR2 as YSLEER. This CDR3 has 13 residues. Trimming shortened V by 1 base and J by 1 base, and 4 bases separated the two germline ends. In DNA form, the CDR3 reads TGCGCCAGCAGCCAAGTCAGGAACACTGAAGCTTTCTTT. Translated: CASSQVRNTEAFF.

The V and J genes are TRBV13 and TRBJ2-6; D unclear. The CDR3 spans 15 residues. V was trimmed by 5 bases and J by 0 bases, leaving 8 bases between them. Per germline, CDR1 PRHDT and CDR2 FYEKMQ (reference sequence). This CDR3 is CASSVQGSGANVLTF. For the CDR3, the DNA is TGTGCCAGCAGCGTTCAAGGCTCTGGGGCCAACGTCCTGACTTTC.

The rearrangement uses TRBV5-1 and TRBJ2-1, with D perhaps matching TRBD1 or TRBD2 (6 bases each). Germline V gives CDR1 SGHRS, CDR2 YFSETQ. This CDR3 is built from 15 residues. The V gene lost 5 bases and the J gene lost 0 bases, with 12 bases spanning the gap. In DNA form, the CDR3 reads TGCGCCAGCAGTCGGGGGCAAAGCTCCTACAATGAGCAGTTCTTC. This translates into CASSRGQSSYNEQFF. Combining the CDR3 with reference TRBV5-1 and TRBJ2-1 gives the whole variable domain KAGVTQTPRYLIKTRGQQVTLSCSPISGHRSVSWYQQTPGQGLQFLFEYFSETQRNKGNFPGRFSGRQFSNSRSEMNVSTLELGDSALYLCASSRGQSSYNEQFFGPGTRLTVL.

This sequence joins TRBV28 and TRBJ1-6; tentatively, D is TRBD1 (6 bases). V was cut by 3 bases and J by 10 bases, with 13 bases left in between. The CDR3 has 14 amino acids. CDR1 MDHEN and CDR2 SYDVKM come from the germline V gene. CDR3 region: CASSLEGVRSPLHF. In DNA form, the CDR3 reads TGTGCCAGCAGTTTGGAGGGGGTTCGGTCACCCCTCCACTTT.

This clone was counted a single time. The V gene is TRBV7-9, the J gene TRBJ2-1, with TRBD2 matching 15 bases. V shed 5 bases, J shed 11 bases, and the junction held 10 bases outside the gene matches. The length of the CDR3 is 16 residues. Germline CDR1 SEHNR, CDR2 FQNEAQ (reference sequence). The CDR3 DNA is TGTGCCAGCAGCGGAGGACTAGCGGGGGGGCAATCGAAGCAGTTCTTC. Amino acid sequence: CASSGGLAGGQSKQFF.

This clone was observed a single time. The chain has TRBV6-4 and TRBJ2-3; D is unclear. Germline values: CDR1 MRHNA, CDR2 SNTAGT. CDR3 length: 14 residues. V was trimmed by 3 bases and J by 8 bases, leaving 15 bases between them. The CDR3 reads CASSELGRSGTQYF. In DNA, the CDR3 is TGTGCCAGCAGTGAGCTAGGCCGGTCAGGTACGCAGTATTTT.

V is TRBV2 and J is TRBJ1-1; 8 positions match TRBD1. The germline gives CDR1 SNHLY, CDR2 FYNNEI. The CDR3 consists of 13 residues. The V and J ends lost 5 bases and 3 bases, in that order; junction bases with no gene match: 2. The CDR3 is CASSTGGYTEAFF. The CDR3 region has the DNA TGTGCCAGCAGTACAGGGGGATACACTGAAGCTTTCTTT. The full variable domain, its missing parts supplied by reference TRBV2 and TRBJ1-1, is EPEVTQTPSHQVTQMGQEVILRCVPISNHLYFYWYRQILGQKVEFLVSFYNNEISEKSEIFDDQFSVERPDGSNFTLKIRSTKLEDSAMYFCASSTGGYTEAFFGQGTRLTVV.

A few counts support this clone. The chain is built from TRBV5-1 and TRBJ1-5; D remains unclear. The CDR3 spans 13 residues. Per germline, CDR1 SGHRS and CDR2 YFSETQ. Deletions cut 4 bases from V and 0 bases from J, with 5 bases between. Here the CDR3 reads CASSPSSNQPQHF. CDR3 sequence (DNA): TGCGCCAGCAGCCCTAGTAGCAATCAGCCCCAGCATTTT.

This clone was observed a few times. The chain links TRBV11-2 to TRBJ1-6, with a weak D call TRBD1 (5 bases). The CDR3 runs 17 residues. Trimming removed 4 bases at V and 4 bases at J, with 17 bases between. Germline CDR1 reads SGHAT; CDR2 reads FQNNGV. CDR3 protein: CASSSSRDPYYNSPLHF. The CDR3 coding sequence is TGTGCCAGCAGCTCGAGCAGGGACCCTTATTATAATTCACCCCTCCACTTT.

This chain uses TRBV9 with TRBJ1-3; 9 bases map to TRBD1. CDR3 length: 15 residues. The V gene end was trimmed by 3 bases and the J gene end by 4 bases; junction bases not matched to a gene: 5. Germline CDR1 is SGDLS and CDR2 is YYNGEE. Here the CDR3 DNA reads TGTGCCAGCAGCGCGGGACAGGGAGTGGGAAACACCATATATTTT. As protein: CASSAGQGVGNTIYF.

The chain couples TRBV7-9 to TRBJ2-1; the match to TRBD1 covers 10 bases. V gave up 5 bases and J gave up 6 bases; unmatched junction bases: 7. CDR3 size: 15 residues. Germline values: CDR1 SEHNR, CDR2 FQNEAQ (reference sequence). The chain's CDR3 is CASSRRTGGGNEQFF. The CDR3 region has the DNA TGTGCCAGCAGCCGACGGACAGGGGGAGGCAATGAGCAGTTCTTC.

J is TRBJ2-5 and V is TRBV30; 11 nucleotides line up with TRBD2. The length of the CDR3 is 16 residues. Trimming took 0 bases from V and 5 from J; bases not matched to a gene: 8. Per germline, CDR1 GTSNPN and CDR2 SVGIG (reference sequence). CDR3 protein: CAWSVIAGGPRETQYF. The CDR3 DNA reads as TGTGCCTGGAGTGTTATAGCGGGGGGGCCCCGGGAGACCCAGTACTTC.

The gene calls are TRBV28 and TRBJ1-2; perhaps TRBD1 as D (5 bases). Germline-derived CDR1 and CDR2 are MDHEN and SYDVKM. V gave up 3 bases and J gave up 1 base, with 12 bases separating them. The length of the CDR3 is 15 residues. CDR3 in DNA: TGTGCCAGCAGTTTTCAGGGACCCTATAACTATGGCTACACCTTC. Amino acids: CASSFQGPYNYGYTF.

The rearrangement uses TRBV2 and TRBJ2-5; maybe TRBD2 (7 bases). This CDR3 has 15 amino acids. CDR1 and CDR2 from the germline V gene are SNHLY and FYNNEI. Trimming removed 4 bases from V and 2 bases from J, with 14 bases in between. The CDR3 nucleotides read TGTGCCAGCAGTGTTCCCAGGGGAGGGCAAGAGACCCAGTACTTC. Encoded protein: CASSVPRGGQETQYF. The full variable domain, in which reference TRBV2 and TRBJ2-5 provide the parts outside the CDR3, is EPEVTQTPSHQVTQMGQEVILRCVPISNHLYFYWYRQILGQKVEFLVSFYNNEISEKSEIFDDQFSVERPDGSNFTLKIRSTKLEDSAMYFCASSVPRGGQETQYFGPGTRLLVL.

The chain employs TRBV28 and TRBJ2-3, with unresolved D. Germline CDR1 is MDHEN and CDR2 is SYDVKM. This CDR3 has 16 amino acids. V lost 5 bases and J 0 bases, leaving 15 bases between the germline ends. In DNA form, the CDR3 reads TGTGCCAGCAGTCCGAGACTGGTAACGAGCACAGATACGCAGTATTTT. Its translation: CASSPRLVTSTDTQYF.

The chain links TRBV4-2 to TRBJ1-3, with D perhaps matching TRBD1 (6 bases). Trimming left V 1 base short and J 4 bases short, with 8 bases between. The CDR3 has 14 residues. The germline V gene has CDR1 LGHNA and CDR2 YNFKEQ. The CDR3 bases are TGTGCCAGCAGCCAAGCAGGGGCAGGAAACACCATATATTTT. Residues: CASSQAGAGNTIYF.

V usage is TRBV19 and J usage is TRBJ2-2; 7 bases are a match to TRBD1. Germline CDR1 LNHDA, CDR2 SQIVND (reference sequence). The CDR3 is 17 residues long. After removal of 6 bases from V and 6 bases from J, the junction contained 16 bases not matched to a gene. The CDR3 sequence: CASSPTDRVYLPGELFF. The CDR3 bases are TGTGCCAGTAGCCCGACCGACAGGGTTTACTTACCCGGGGAGCTGTTTTTT. The full variable domain, its missing parts supplied by reference TRBV19 and TRBJ2-2, is DGGITQSPKYLFRKEGQNVTLSCEQNLNHDAMYWYRQDPGQGLRLIYYSQIVNDFQKGDIAEGYSVSREKKESFPLTVTSAQKNPTAFYLCASSPTDRVYLPGELFFGEGSRLTVL.

V gene TRBV6-5 combines with J gene TRBJ2-1; weak D call: TRBD1 (5 bases). V gave up 5 bases and J gave up 8 bases, with 16 bases separating them. The CDR3 runs 14 residues. Germline-derived CDR1 and CDR2 are MNHEY and SVGAGI. CDR3 sequence: CASSAGLGFYEQFF. The CDR3 bases are TGTGCCAGCAGTGCAGGGTTAGGTTTCTATGAGCAGTTCTTC.

V gene TRBV27 combines with J gene TRBJ1-2; TRBD1 aligns across 7 bases. Losses at the gene ends were 7 bases for V and 4 bases for J; bases not matched to a gene: 9. This CDR3 spans 14 amino acids. Germline CDR1 reads MNHEY; CDR2 reads SMNVEV (reference sequence). The CDR3 region is CASKSLTGRYGYTF. DNA for the CDR3: TGTGCCAGCAAATCTCTGACAGGGCGCTATGGCTACACCTTC.

The rearrangement joins TRBV4-3 to TRBJ1-6; D perhaps matches TRBD1 (6 bases). In germline, CDR1 is LGHNA, CDR2 YSLEER. The CDR3 is made up of 14 amino acids. V shed 1 base and J shed 9 bases, with 10 bases lying between them. CDR3 residues: CASSQAGAGSPLHF. CDR3 bases: TGCGCCAGCAGCCAAGCAGGGGCTGGTTCACCCCTCCACTTT.

This sequence joins TRBV9 and TRBJ1-2; D gene ambiguous. The germline CDR1 and CDR2 sequences are SGDLS and YYNGEE. V was trimmed by 4 bases and J by 8 bases, leaving 15 bases between them. The CDR3 spans 13 residues. The CDR3 nucleotides are TGTGCCAGCAGCTCACCAGATCGAGGAGGCTACACCTTC. Encoded protein: CASSSPDRGGYTF.

The V gene is TRBV6-4, the J gene TRBJ1-2; maybe TRBD1 (6 bases). This CDR3 is 16 amino acids long. V lost 2 bases, J lost 2 bases, and 15 bases lay in between. CDR1 MRHNA and CDR2 SNTAGT come from the germline V gene. The CDR3 DNA reads TGTGCCAGCAGTGACAGGGGGGGGACCCAAAACTATGGCTACACCTTC. Encoded protein: CASSDRGGTQNYGYTF.

This sequence joins TRBV4-1 and TRBJ1-5; TRBD1 agrees at 7 bases. There are 17 residues in the CDR3. The V gene end was trimmed by 4 bases and the J gene end by 7 bases; junction bases not matched to a gene: 16. Germline V lookup: CDR1 MGHRA, CDR2 YSYEKL. The chain's CDR3 is CASSPGGRGRIEQPQHF. DNA of the CDR3: TGCGCCAGCAGCCCTGGGGGGAGGGGGCGGATAGAGCAGCCCCAGCATTTT.

This rearrangement joins TRBV7-6 to TRBJ1-5; TRBD1 might be the D (6 bases). The ends were cut back, 2 bases at V and 2 bases at J, with 10 bases in the middle. The CDR3 has 15 residues. Germline V gives CDR1 SGHVS, CDR2 FNYEAQ. The chain's CDR3 is CASSLYRDGNQPQHF. The CDR3 nucleotides read TGTGCCAGCAGCTTATACAGGGATGGCAATCAGCCCCAGCATTTT. Full variable domain (remainder filled in from reference TRBV7-6 and TRBJ1-5): GAGVSQSPRYKVTKRGQDVALRCDPISGHVSLYWYRQALGQGPEFLTYFNYEAQQDKSGLPNDRFSAERPEGSISTLTIQRTEQRDSAMYRCASSLYRDGNQPQHFGDGTRLSIL.

The J gene is TRBJ1-2, the V gene TRBV19; D gene ambiguous. Deletions cut 7 bases from V and 7 bases from J, with 22 bases between. CDR1 is LNHDA, CDR2 SQIVND, per germline (reference sequence). The length of the CDR3 is 15 residues. This CDR3 is CASTHASTPWGGYTF. CDR3 nucleotides: TGTGCCAGTACCCATGCCTCGACCCCTTGGGGTGGCTACACCTTC.

This rearrangement joins TRBV10-1 to TRBJ1-3, with 9 bases aligning to TRBD1. CDR3 length: 15 residues. Trimming took 5 bases from V and 6 from J; bases not matched to a gene: 8. Germline loops: CDR1 WNHNN, CDR2 SYGVQD (reference sequence). CDR3 in amino acids: CASSSGQGVVNTIYF. The CDR3 DNA reads TGCGCCAGCAGTTCGGGACAGGGCGTTGTAAACACCATATATTTT.

The V and J genes are TRBV5-8 and TRBJ1-3; D gene uncertain. V was clipped by 6 bases and J by 11 bases, with 15 bases between them. CDR1 and CDR2 from the germline V gene are SGHTS and YDEGEE. The CDR3 covers 12 residues. CDR3 sequence: CASTPARKAIYF. CDR3 DNA sequence: TGTGCCAGCACCCCCGCCAGGAAGGCCATATATTTT.

The chain couples TRBV9 to TRBJ2-1, with a possible D match to TRBD1 (6 bases). V was trimmed by 0 bases and J by 8 bases, leaving 15 bases between them. Per germline, CDR1 SGDLS and CDR2 YYNGEE. CDR3 length: 15 residues. The chain's CDR3 is CASSVADLPGDEQFF. The CDR3 bases are TGTGCCAGCAGCGTAGCTGACTTACCAGGGGATGAGCAGTTCTTC.

The CDR3 nucleotides read TGTGCCAGCAGTTTTATGAGTAGGAACACTGAAGCTTTCTTT. This sequence encodes CASSFMSRNTEAFF. This rearrangement joins TRBV27 to TRBJ1-1; D not certain. The germline V gene has CDR1 MNHEY and CDR2 SMNVEV (reference sequence). CDR3 length: 14 residues. Between the trimmed V and J ends, which lost 3 bases and 1 base, there was a span of 9 bases.

This chain connects TRBV11-3 to TRBJ2-2; D possibly corresponds to TRBD2 (7 bases). Germline loops: CDR1 SGHNT, CDR2 YENEEA. Deletions cut 2 bases from V and 4 bases from J, with 20 bases between. This CDR3 contains 18 residues. DNA for the CDR3: TGTGCCAGCAGCTTAAACGCCTGGGGGGGGCCCAGCACCGGGGAGCTGTTTTTT. It codes for CASSLNAWGGPSTGELFF.

Concerning this clone: Mismatch with germline at one junction end may stem from a read error. V and J are TRBV7-2 and TRBJ2-1; weak D call: TRBD2 (6 bases). The CDR3 loop spans 15 amino acids. CDR1 SGHTA and CDR2 FQGNSA come from the germline V gene. CDR3 in amino acids: CASSRGRDSHNEQFF. DNA of the CDR3: TGTGCCAGCAGCCGCGGACGGGACTCCCACAATGAGCAGTTCTTC.